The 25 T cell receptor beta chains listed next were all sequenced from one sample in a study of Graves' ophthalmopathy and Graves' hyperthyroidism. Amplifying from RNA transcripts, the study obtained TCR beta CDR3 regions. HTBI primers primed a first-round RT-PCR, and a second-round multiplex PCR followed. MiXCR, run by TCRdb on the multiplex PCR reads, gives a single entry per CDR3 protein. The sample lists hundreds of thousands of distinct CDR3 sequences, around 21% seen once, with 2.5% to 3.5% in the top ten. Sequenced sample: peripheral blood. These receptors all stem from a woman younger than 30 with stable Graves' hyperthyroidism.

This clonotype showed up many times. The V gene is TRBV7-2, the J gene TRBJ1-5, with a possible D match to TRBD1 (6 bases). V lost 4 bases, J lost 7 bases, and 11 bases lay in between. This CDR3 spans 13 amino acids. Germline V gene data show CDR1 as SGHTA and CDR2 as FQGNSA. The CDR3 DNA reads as TGTGCCAGCAGCTCCCAAACAGGGCAGCCCCAGCATTTT. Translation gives CASSSQTGQPQHF. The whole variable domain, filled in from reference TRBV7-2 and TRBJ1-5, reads GAGVSQSPSNKVTEKGKDVELRCDPISGHTALYWYRQSLGQGLEFLIYFQGNSAPDKSGLPSDRFSAERTGGSVSTLTIQRTQQEDSAVYLCASSSQTGQPQHFGDGTRLSIL.

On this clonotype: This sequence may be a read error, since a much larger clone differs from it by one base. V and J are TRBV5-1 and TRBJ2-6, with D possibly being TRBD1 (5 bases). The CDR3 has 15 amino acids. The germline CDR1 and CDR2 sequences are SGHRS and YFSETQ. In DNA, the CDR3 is TGCGCCAGCAGCTGGGCAGACTTTGGGGCCAACGTCCTGGCTTTC. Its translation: CASSWADFGANVLAF.

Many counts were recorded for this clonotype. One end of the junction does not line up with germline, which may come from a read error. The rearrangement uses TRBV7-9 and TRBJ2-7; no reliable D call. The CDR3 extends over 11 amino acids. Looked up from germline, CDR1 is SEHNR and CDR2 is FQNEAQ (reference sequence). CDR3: CASSVAGEQYF. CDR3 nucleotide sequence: TGTGCCAGCAGCGTAGCTGGGGAGCAGTACTTC.

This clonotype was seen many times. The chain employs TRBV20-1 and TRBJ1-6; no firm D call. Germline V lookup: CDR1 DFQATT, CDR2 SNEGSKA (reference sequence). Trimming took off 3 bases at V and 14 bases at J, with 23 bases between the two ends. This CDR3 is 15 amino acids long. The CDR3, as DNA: TGCAGTGCTAGCGATGGAGCGGCCCCAACCTTCACCCTCCACTTT. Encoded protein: CSASDGAAPTFTLHF.

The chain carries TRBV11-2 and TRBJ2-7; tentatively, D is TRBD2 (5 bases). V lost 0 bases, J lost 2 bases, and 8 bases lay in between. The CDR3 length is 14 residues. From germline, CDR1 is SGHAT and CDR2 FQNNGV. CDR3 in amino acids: CASSLEPSPYEQYF. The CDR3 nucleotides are TGTGCCAGCAGCTTAGAACCTAGCCCCTACGAGCAGTACTTC.

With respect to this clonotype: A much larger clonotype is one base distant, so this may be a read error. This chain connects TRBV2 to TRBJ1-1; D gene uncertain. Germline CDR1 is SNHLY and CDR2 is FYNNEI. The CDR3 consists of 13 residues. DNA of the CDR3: TGTGCCAGCAGCTTAATGGCGTACACTGAAGCTTGCTTT. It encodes CASSLMAYTEACF.

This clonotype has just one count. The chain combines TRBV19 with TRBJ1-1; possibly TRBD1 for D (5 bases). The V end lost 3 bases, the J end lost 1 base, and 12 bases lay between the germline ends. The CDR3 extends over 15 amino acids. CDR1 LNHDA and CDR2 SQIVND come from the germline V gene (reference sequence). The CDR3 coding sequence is TGTGCCAGTAGTATCAAGGGGAGTGAGAACACTGAAGCTTTCTTT. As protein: CASSIKGSENTEAFF. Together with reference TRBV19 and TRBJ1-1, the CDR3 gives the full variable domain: DGGITQSPKYLFRKEGQNVTLSCEQNLNHDAMYWYRQDPGQGLRLIYYSQIVNDFQKGDIAEGYSVSREKKESFPLTVTSAQKNPTAFYLCASSIKGSENTEAFFGQGTRLTVV.

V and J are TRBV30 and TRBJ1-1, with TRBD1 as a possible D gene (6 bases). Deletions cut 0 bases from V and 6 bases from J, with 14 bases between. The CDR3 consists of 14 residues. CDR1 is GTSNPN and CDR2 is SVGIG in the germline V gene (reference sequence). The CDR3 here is CAWSVQPGHSEAFF. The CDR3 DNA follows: TGTGCCTGGAGTGTACAGCCGGGACACTCTGAAGCTTTCTTT.

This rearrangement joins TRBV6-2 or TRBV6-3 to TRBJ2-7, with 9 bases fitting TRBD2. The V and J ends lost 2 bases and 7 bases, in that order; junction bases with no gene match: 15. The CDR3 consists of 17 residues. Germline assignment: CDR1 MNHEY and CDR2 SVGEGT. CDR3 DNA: TGTGCCAGCAGTTACGGTGGAGCGGGAGGACTACATCGGGAGCAGTACTTC. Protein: CASSYGGAGGLHREQYF.

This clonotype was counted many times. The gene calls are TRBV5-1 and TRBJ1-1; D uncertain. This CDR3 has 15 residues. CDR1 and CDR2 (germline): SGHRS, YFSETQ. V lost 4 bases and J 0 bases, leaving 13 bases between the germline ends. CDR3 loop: CASSQIGSMNTEAFF. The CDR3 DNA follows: TGCGCCAGCAGCCAGATCGGGAGTATGAACACTGAAGCTTTCTTT.

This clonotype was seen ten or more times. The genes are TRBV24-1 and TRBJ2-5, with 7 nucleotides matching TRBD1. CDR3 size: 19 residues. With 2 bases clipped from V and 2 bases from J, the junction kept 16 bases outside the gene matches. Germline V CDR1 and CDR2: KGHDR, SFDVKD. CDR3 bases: TGTGCCACCAGTGATTCGCACAGGGGCCCTGAGGTATGGCAAGAGACCCAGTACTTC. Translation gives CATSDSHRGPEVWQETQYF.

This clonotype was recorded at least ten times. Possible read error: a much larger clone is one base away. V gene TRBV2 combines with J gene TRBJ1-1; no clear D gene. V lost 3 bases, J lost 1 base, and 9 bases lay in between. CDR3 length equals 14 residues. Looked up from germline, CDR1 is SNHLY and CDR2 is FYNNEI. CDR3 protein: CASSDQGQNTEAFF. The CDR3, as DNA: TGTGCCAGCAGTGACCAAGGGCAGAACACTGAAGCTTTCTTT.

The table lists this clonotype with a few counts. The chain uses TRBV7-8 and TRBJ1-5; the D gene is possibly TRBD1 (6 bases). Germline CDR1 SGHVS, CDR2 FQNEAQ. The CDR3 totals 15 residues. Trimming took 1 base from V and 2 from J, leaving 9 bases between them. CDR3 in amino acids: CASSLGPGGNQPQHF. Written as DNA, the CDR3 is TGTGCCAGCAGCTTAGGTCCAGGGGGCAATCAGCCCCAGCATTTT.

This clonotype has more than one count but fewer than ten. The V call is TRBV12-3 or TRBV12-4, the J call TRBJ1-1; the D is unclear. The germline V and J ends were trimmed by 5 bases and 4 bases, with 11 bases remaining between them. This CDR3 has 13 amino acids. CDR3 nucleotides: TGTGCCAGCAGTGATACTTGGTCCACTGAAGCTTTCTTT. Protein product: CASSDTWSTEAFF.

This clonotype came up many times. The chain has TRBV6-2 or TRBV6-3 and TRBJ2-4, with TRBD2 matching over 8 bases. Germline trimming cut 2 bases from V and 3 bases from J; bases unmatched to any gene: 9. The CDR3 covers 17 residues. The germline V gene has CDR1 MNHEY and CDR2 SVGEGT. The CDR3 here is CASSYALTGTSKNIQYF. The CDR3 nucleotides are TGTGCCAGCAGTTACGCCCTCACCGGGACTAGCAAAAACATTCAGTACTTC.

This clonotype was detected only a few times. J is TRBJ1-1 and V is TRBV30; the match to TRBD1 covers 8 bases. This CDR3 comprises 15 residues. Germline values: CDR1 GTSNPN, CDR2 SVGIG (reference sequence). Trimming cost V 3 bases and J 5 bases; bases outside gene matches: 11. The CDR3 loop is CAWRRYQGALTEAFF. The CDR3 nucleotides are TGTGCCTGGAGGAGATACCAGGGGGCATTGACTGAAGCTTTCTTT.

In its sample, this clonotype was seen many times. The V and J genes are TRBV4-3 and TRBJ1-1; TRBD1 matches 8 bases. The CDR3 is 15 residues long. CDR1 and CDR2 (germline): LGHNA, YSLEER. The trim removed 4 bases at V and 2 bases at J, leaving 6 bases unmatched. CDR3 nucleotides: TGCGCCAGCAGCCTCCACCCAGGGGGCAACACTGAAGCTTTCTTT. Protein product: CASSLHPGGNTEAFF.

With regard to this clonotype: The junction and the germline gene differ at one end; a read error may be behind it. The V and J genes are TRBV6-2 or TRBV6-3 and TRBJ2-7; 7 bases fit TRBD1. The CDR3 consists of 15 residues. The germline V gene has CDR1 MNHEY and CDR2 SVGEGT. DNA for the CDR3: TGTGCCAGCAACCCAGGACAGGCTAGGACCTACGATCAGTACTTC. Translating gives CASNPGQARTYDQYF.

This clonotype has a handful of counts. The CDR3 is CATSDLHRDGTDTQYF. Here the CDR3 DNA reads TGTGCCACCAGTGATTTGCACCGTGATGGCACAGATACGCAGTATTTT. This chain uses TRBV24-1 with TRBJ2-3, with D unclear. This CDR3 region has 16 residues. V shed 0 bases and J shed 1 base, with 10 bases lying between them. Germline V gene sequence: CDR1 KGHDR, CDR2 SFDVKD.

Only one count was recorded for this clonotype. Here the CDR3 reads CASSRNRVPNTEAFF. The CDR3 region has the DNA TGTGCCAGCAGTCGCAACAGGGTCCCGAACACTGAAGCTTTCTTT. The chain carries TRBV6-2 or TRBV6-3 and TRBJ1-1; perhaps TRBD1 as D (6 bases). CDR3 size: 15 residues. Deletions cut 5 bases from V and 1 base from J, with 14 bases between. Germline V gene data show CDR1 as MNHEY and CDR2 as SVGEGT.

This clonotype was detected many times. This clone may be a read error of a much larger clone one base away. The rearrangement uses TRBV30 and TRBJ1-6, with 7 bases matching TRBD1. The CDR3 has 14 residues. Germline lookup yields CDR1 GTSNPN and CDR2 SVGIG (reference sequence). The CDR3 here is CAWSAGQDNSHLHF. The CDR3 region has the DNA TGTGCCTGGAGCGCCGGACAGGACAATTCACACCTCCACTTT.

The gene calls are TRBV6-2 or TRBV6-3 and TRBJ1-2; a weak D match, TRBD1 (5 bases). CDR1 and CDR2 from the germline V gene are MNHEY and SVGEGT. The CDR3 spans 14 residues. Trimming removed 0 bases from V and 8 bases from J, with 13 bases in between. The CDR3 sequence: CASSYSGTEDGYTF. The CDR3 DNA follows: TGTGCCAGCAGTTACTCCGGGACCGAAGACGGCTACACCTTC.

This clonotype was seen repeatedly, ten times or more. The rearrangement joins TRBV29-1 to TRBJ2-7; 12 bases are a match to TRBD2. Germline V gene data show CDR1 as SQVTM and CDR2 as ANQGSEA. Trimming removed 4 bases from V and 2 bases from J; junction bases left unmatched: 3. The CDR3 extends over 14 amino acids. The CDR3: CSVVRTSGTYEQYF. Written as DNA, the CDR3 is TGCAGCGTTGTTAGGACTAGCGGGACCTACGAGCAGTACTTC.

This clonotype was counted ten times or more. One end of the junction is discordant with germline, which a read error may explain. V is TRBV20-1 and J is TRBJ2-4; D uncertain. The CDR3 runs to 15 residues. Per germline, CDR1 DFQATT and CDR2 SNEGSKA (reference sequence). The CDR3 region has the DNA TGCAGTGCTAGAACGGACGTAGGAGCCAAAAACATTAAGTACTTC. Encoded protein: CSARTDVGAKNIKYF.

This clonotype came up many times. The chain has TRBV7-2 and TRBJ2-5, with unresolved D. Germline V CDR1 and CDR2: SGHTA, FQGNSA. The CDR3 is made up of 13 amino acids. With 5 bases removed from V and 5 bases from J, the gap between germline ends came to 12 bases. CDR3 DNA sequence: TGTGCCAGCAGCCAGAGAGGTTGGGAGACCCAGTACTTC. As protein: CASSQRGWETQYF.